This paragraph covers one T cell receptor beta chain sequence. The data were taken from a study of blood T cell repertoires in COVID-19. Sequenced by immunoSEQ multiplex PCR; TCRdb stores in-frame clones only, minus some. Among roughly 350,000 clones listed, 70% to 90% were seen once. Trimming removed 6 bases at V and 5 bases at J, with 17 bases between. CDR1 and CDR2 from the germline V gene are MRHNA and SNTAGT. This CDR3 is 15 amino acids long. This chain links TRBV6-4 with TRBJ2-1; D perhaps matches TRBD2 (6 bases). Sequenced input: peripheral blood. The source of this sequence is a woman in her forties or fifties with active or convalescent COVID-19. CDR3 in DNA: TGTGCCAGCAGCGAGGGGCGGGACGGACACAATGAGCAGTTCTTC. It encodes CASSEGRDGHNEQFF.